Presented here are 21 T cell receptor beta chains from one specimen sequenced in a study of CD8 T cells in ankylosing spondylitis. TCRdb used MiXCR to reprocess the 5' RACE reads, holding one entry per CDR3 protein. This table has around 230,000 distinct CDR3 sequences, approximately 7.6% appearing once. Sequenced input: blood, either unsorted or a sorted T cell fraction (not recorded which). These receptors all come from a female donor with ankylosing spondylitis or in good health (not recorded which).

The rearrangement uses TRBV3-1 and TRBJ2-6; 7 bases match TRBD2. Germline CDR1 reads LGHDT; CDR2 reads YNNKEL (reference sequence). The CDR3 is 19 residues long. The V and J ends lost 10 bases and 0 bases, in that order; junction bases with no gene match: 18. In DNA form, the CDR3 reads TGTGCCATCTGTTTTGAGGCGGGGGATGATAGCTCTGGGGCCAACGTCCTGACTTTC. This codes for CAICFEAGDDSSGANVLTF.

This clonotype was seen more than once but under ten times. The V call is TRBV11-2, the J call TRBJ2-3; D is perhaps TRBD1 (6 bases). Germline V gene sequence: CDR1 SGHAT, CDR2 FQNNGV. This CDR3 is 16 amino acids long. V gave up 2 bases and J gave up 4 bases, with 16 bases separating them. The CDR3 DNA reads as TGTGCCAGCAGCTTACATCCAGGGGCCGGAGCAGATACGCAGTATTTT. Protein: CASSLHPGAGADTQYF.

This clonotype was counted ten times or more. The chain employs TRBV7-2 and TRBJ2-7; a weak D match, TRBD2 (6 bases). Germline V gives CDR1 SGHTA, CDR2 FQGNSA. Trimming took 5 bases from V and 1 from J, leaving 12 bases between them. This CDR3 is built from 14 residues. The CDR3 nucleotides are TGTGCCAGCAGCCCCACCGGGACTTCCTACGAGCAGTACTTC. Translating gives CASSPTGTSYEQYF.

V gene TRBV7-2 combines with J gene TRBJ2-6; 10 positions agree with TRBD2. CDR3 length: 17 amino acids. Per germline, CDR1 SGHTA and CDR2 FQGNSA. V dropped 4 bases and J dropped 2; count of bases not matched to a gene: 5. The CDR3 bases are TGTGCCAGCAGCTATTCTAGCGGGAGAACTGGGGCCAACGTCCTGACTTTC. It translates to CASSYSSGRTGANVLTF.

There are many counts of this clonotype. This chain joins TRBV12-3 or TRBV12-4 and TRBJ2-7; 11 bases are a match to TRBD2. This CDR3 comprises 15 residues. The junction had 5 bases not matched to a gene; V was cut back by 5 bases and J by 2 bases. The CDR3 DNA reads TGTGCCAGCAGTCTTAGCGGGAGGGCCCCCTACGAGCAGTACTTC. Translated: CASSLSGRAPYEQYF.

This clonotype was observed at least ten times. This chain links TRBV20-1 with TRBJ2-2, with 7 positions matching TRBD1. Germline V gene sequence: CDR1 DFQATT, CDR2 SNEGSKA (reference sequence). With V trimmed by 3 bases and J by 7 bases, 8 bases remained unmatched. CDR3 size: 14 residues. Written as DNA, the CDR3 is TGCAGTGCTAGCGCCGGGACAGTAATCGGGGAGCTGTTTTTT. This gives the protein CSASAGTVIGELFF.

This clonotype appeared many times. V and J are TRBV29-1 and TRBJ2-3; 11 positions match TRBD2. The trim removed 5 bases at V and 5 bases at J, leaving 3 bases unmatched. CDR1 SQVTM and CDR2 ANQGSEA come from the germline V gene. The length of the CDR3 is 13 residues. CDR3 sequence: CSVSLAGGDTQYF. CDR3 DNA sequence: TGCAGCGTTAGCCTAGCGGGAGGAGATACGCAGTATTTT.

This clonotype was recorded at least ten times. The genes are TRBV9 and TRBJ2-1, with a possible D match to TRBD2 (6 bases). Trimming took off 2 bases at V and 15 bases at J, with 18 bases between the two ends. CDR1 and CDR2 (germline): SGDLS, YYNGEE. The CDR3 runs to 13 residues. CDR3 region: CASSVEGRGARFF. The CDR3 DNA reads TGTGCCAGCAGCGTGGAGGGCCGAGGGGCGAGGTTCTTC.

This clonotype was counted a few times. V is TRBV30 and J is TRBJ1-6; D possibly corresponds to TRBD1 (6 bases). V lost 2 bases to trimming and J lost 9 bases, with 11 bases between them. CDR3 size: 13 residues. CDR1 GTSNPN and CDR2 SVGIG come from the germline V gene (reference sequence). In DNA, the CDR3 is TGTGCCTGGAGTCCCGGGGGCCTTTCACCCCTCCACTTT. Its protein is CAWSPGGLSPLHF. The variable domain in full, with the rest retrieved from reference TRBV30 and TRBJ1-6, is SQTIHQWPATLVQPVGSPLSLECTVEGTSNPNLYWYRQAAGRGLQLLFYSVGIGQISSEVPQNLSASRPQDRQFILSSKKLLLSDSGFYLCAWSPGGLSPLHFGNGTRLTVT.

This clonotype was recorded at least ten times. The chain joins TRBV20-1 to TRBJ1-1, with D maybe TRBD1 (5 bases). There are 12 residues in the CDR3. The germline V gene has CDR1 DFQATT and CDR2 SNEGSKA (reference sequence). V lost 0 bases, J lost 10 bases, and 12 bases lay in between. Here the CDR3 reads CSARDPGLGAFF. CDR3 DNA: TGCAGTGCTAGAGATCCGGGGCTAGGAGCTTTCTTT.

The V call is TRBV7-9, the J call TRBJ2-1; possible D gene TRBD2, 6 bases. V was trimmed by 5 bases and J by 12 bases, leaving 20 bases between them. Germline V gene lookup returns CDR1 SEHNR and CDR2 FQNEAQ (reference sequence). The CDR3 length is 14 residues. This chain's CDR3 is CASSPGGMASGQFF. The CDR3 bases are TGTGCCAGCAGCCCCGGCGGGATGGCCTCGGGGCAGTTCTTC.

This clonotype was seen a few times. The chain recombines TRBV7-2 with TRBJ2-7; 8 nucleotides agree with TRBD2. Germline loops: CDR1 SGHTA, CDR2 FQGNSA. The CDR3 length is 16 residues. With V trimmed by 4 bases and J by 4 bases, 12 bases remained unmatched. The CDR3 sequence is CASSYRTSGGEYEQYF. The DNA of the CDR3 is TGTGCCAGCAGCTACCGTACTAGCGGAGGGGAATACGAGCAGTACTTC.

This clonotype was seen repeatedly, ten times or more. The V call is TRBV28, the J call TRBJ2-1, with 11 bases aligning to TRBD2. Unmatched junction bases numbered 6, after V lost 3 bases and J lost 5 bases. CDR1 and CDR2 (germline): MDHEN, SYDVKM. This CDR3 has 16 residues. CDR3: CASSFVGLAAHNEQFF. The CDR3 region has the DNA TGTGCCAGCAGTTTTGTGGGACTAGCGGCCCACAATGAGCAGTTCTTC.

Ten or more counts support this clonotype. The rearrangement links TRBV27 to TRBJ1-4; the D is unclear. Per germline, CDR1 MNHEY and CDR2 SMNVEV (reference sequence). The V end was cut by 9 bases, the J end by 5 bases, with 13 bases between. CDR3 length equals 13 residues. CDR3 region: CASGFQTNEKLFF. The CDR3 nucleotides read TGTGCCAGTGGCTTTCAAACAAATGAAAAACTGTTTTTT.

Points on this clonotype: This may be a read error, as it is one base from a much larger clone. J is TRBJ2-5 and V is TRBV20-1, with TRBD1 matching 12 bases. Germline CDR1 DFQATT, CDR2 SNEGSKA (reference sequence). This CDR3 is built from 15 residues. The CDR3 reads CSARGGQGAQEAQYF. In DNA form, the CDR3 reads TGCAGTGCTAGAGGGGGACAGGGGGCTCAAGAGGCCCAGTACTTC.

V is TRBV7-2 and J is TRBJ2-1; 9 bases line up with TRBD1. Germline V gene lookup returns CDR1 SGHTA and CDR2 FQGNSA. The CDR3 has 18 residues. Germline trimming cut 3 bases from V and 7 bases from J; bases unmatched to any gene: 16. The CDR3 DNA is TGTGCCAGCAGCTTTGCTACTACCGGGACAGGGTTAAGGAATGAGCAGTTCTTC. Protein product: CASSFATTGTGLRNEQFF.

This clonotype has ten or more counts. The genes are TRBV12-3 or TRBV12-4 and TRBJ2-1; unclear D gene. The CDR3 contains 14 residues. Trimming stripped 5 bases from V and 10 bases from J, with 18 bases between. The CDR3: CASSHPRLTLEQFF. The CDR3 nucleotides read TGTGCCAGCAGTCACCCTAGGCTTACCCTCGAGCAGTTCTTC.

This clonotype appeared many times. The chain is built from TRBV10-3 and TRBJ1-1, with 9 positions matching TRBD1. Germline CDR1 ENHRY, CDR2 SYGVKD. The CDR3 has 15 residues. V was clipped by 6 bases and J by 10 bases; unmatched bases: 15. This CDR3 is CAISRRQGDEVRAFF. For the CDR3, the DNA is TGTGCCATCAGCCGGAGACAGGGGGACGAAGTTAGAGCTTTCTTT.

The V gene is TRBV7-9, the J gene TRBJ2-3; TRBD2 is a possible D gene (6 bases). The CDR3 extends over 15 amino acids. V lost 1 base, J lost 0 bases, and 8 bases lay in between. The germline V gene encodes CDR1 SEHNR and CDR2 FQNEAQ (reference sequence). CDR3 bases: TGTGCCAGCAGCTTAGGTGGACTAAGCACAGATACGCAGTATTTT. This sequence encodes CASSLGGLSTDTQYF.

This clonotype was picked up many times. The chain links TRBV12-3 or TRBV12-4 to TRBJ1-1; D ambiguous. Trimming removed 10 bases from V and 5 bases from J, with 20 bases in between. The CDR3 is 14 amino acids. The CDR3 region is CAITSGTRGTEAFF. The CDR3 DNA follows: TGTGCCATCACATCGGGTACCAGAGGGACTGAAGCTTTCTTT.

This clonotype was seen at least ten times. This chain connects TRBV7-2 to TRBJ2-2; no definite D call. CDR3 size: 12 residues. V was trimmed by 6 bases and J by 8 bases, leaving 10 bases between them. The germline V gene has CDR1 SGHTA and CDR2 FQGNSA. DNA for the CDR3: TGTGCCAGCAGTCAGAGCTCGGGGGAGCTGTTTTTT. Its protein product is CASSQSSGELFF.